The sequence of this TCR beta chain was determined in a study of blood T cell repertoires in COVID-19. Study details: COVID-19 samples, acute and convalescent, were from the United States, Italy and Spain. T cells, B-cell-depleted T cells, or PBMCs provided the cDNA or gDNA that served as material.

Authors' analysis steps: It was from reference gene primer amplification that nucleated cell counts were estimated. Here immunoSEQ multiplex PCR was the method, and the copy in TCRdb shows in-frame clones only, minus some. The D gene and trimming were derived from the DNA, and the V and J assignments and clone size from that table. The sample lists 250,000 or so clones, roughly 83% seen once, with about 12% in the top ten. This clone was seen a few times. CDR1 and CDR2 from the germline V gene are SGHRS and YFSETQ. The V and J ends lost 0 bases and 0 bases respectively, with 8 bases between them. CDR3 length: 15 amino acids.

V usage is TRBV5-1 and J usage is TRBJ2-3, with D unclear. This TCR came from a man older than 75 with acute or convalescent COVID-19. Source material: peripheral blood. The DNA of the CDR3 is TGCGCCAGCAGCTTGGCCGCGGCTAGCACAGATACGCAGTATTTT. Protein product: CASSLAAASTDTQYF.